These 8 T cell receptor beta chains were all obtained from the same sample, sequenced in a study of TIL therapy for anti-PD-1-resistant metastatic lung cancer. The immunoSEQ assay was v3. Produced via immunoSEQ multiplex PCR; TCRdb's table is partial and in-frame only. The table records more than 90,000 clones, about three fifths of them present only once. Specified time point: pre-treatment sample, taken before nivolumab and TIL therapy. Tumor tissue came from excised metastases, mostly pleural nodules or supraclavicular lymph nodes. The specimen comprised tumor tissue, sampled at baseline. These receptor sequences come from a person between 25 and 79 years old with non-small cell lung cancer.

A remark on this clone: It is unclear where the CDR3 begins or ends on the DNA, so no DNA is shown, and the CDR3 is as TCRdb lists it. This sequence joins TRBV27 and TRBJ1-4; TRBD1 reflects the table's D call only, with no check against the DNA. The CDR3 spans 14 amino acids, including both terminal residues. The germline V gene has CDR1 MNHEY and CDR2 SMNVEV (reference sequence). The CDR3 reads CASSSSTEAEKLFF.

This clone was detected only once. J is TRBJ1-6 and V is TRBV11-2, with 10 nucleotides matching TRBD1. V dropped 0 bases and J dropped 10; count of bases not matched to a gene: 9. Germline V gene sequence: CDR1 SGHAT, CDR2 FQNNGV. The length of the CDR3 is 17 residues. The CDR3 nucleotides are TGTGCCAGCAGCTTAGATCGACAGGGGGCAAGGGGCTCACCCCTCCACTTT. Residues: CASSLDRQGARGSPLHF.

The J gene is TRBJ2-7, the V gene TRBV6-5; D may correspond to TRBD1 or TRBD2 (5 bases each). The CDR3 spans 14 residues. Germline CDR1 MNHEY, CDR2 SVGAGI. V lost 10 bases, J lost 3 bases, and 19 bases lay in between. The CDR3 bases are TGTGCCACCAGAGGGCAGGGTCGGCTCTACGAGCAGTACTTC. Residues: CATRGQGRLYEQYF.

This clone appeared a single time. The chain couples TRBV27 to TRBJ2-7, with a possible D match to TRBD2 (6 bases). With 7 bases removed from V and 2 bases from J, the gap between germline ends came to 15 bases. Germline lookup yields CDR1 MNHEY and CDR2 SMNVEV (reference sequence). The CDR3 sequence is 14 residues long. DNA for the CDR3: TGTGCCAGCAACCCATCGGGACTCCCCTACGAGCAGTACTTC. It is translated as CASNPSGLPYEQYF.

This clone was counted between two and nine times. The chain has TRBV2 and TRBJ2-1, with D possibly matching TRBD1 (5 bases). V lost 4 bases and J 8 bases, leaving 12 bases between the germline ends. There are 13 residues in the CDR3. Germline values: CDR1 SNHLY, CDR2 FYNNEI. The CDR3 DNA follows: TGTGCCAGCAGTGTGGGCAGGGTCGATGAGCAGTTCTTC. Translation gives CASSVGRVDEQFF.

The CDR3 loop reads CASWRGHTDTQYF. CDR3 DNA: TGTGCCTCTTGGCGGGGTCACACAGATACGCAGTATTTT. The gene calls are TRBV12-3 or TRBV12-4 and TRBJ2-3, with D possibly matching TRBD2 (6 bases). Trimming removed 11 bases at V and 2 bases at J, with 14 bases between. CDR3 length: 13 amino acids.

This clone has only a few counts. The chain combines TRBV27 with TRBJ2-5; 8 bases are shared with TRBD1. The V segment lost 2 bases and the J segment 0 bases; nucleotides outside the gene matches: 8. The CDR3 spans 17 residues. The V gene's germline CDR1 is MNHEY and CDR2 SMNVEV (reference sequence). The CDR3 loop is CASSLLSTGEYQETQYF. The CDR3 region has the DNA TGTGCCAGCAGTTTACTTTCGACAGGGGAGTACCAAGAGACCCAGTACTTC.

The chain employs TRBV7-3 and TRBJ2-3, with 7 bases that match TRBD1. CDR3 length: 13 amino acids. The germline CDR1 and CDR2 sequences are SGHTA and FQGTGA. After removal of 2 bases from V and 6 bases from J, the junction contained 2 bases not matched to a gene. The CDR3 nucleotides read TGTGCCAGCAGCTTAGACAGGGCGGATACGCAGTATTTT. This translates into CASSLDRADTQYF.